This T cell receptor (beta chain) originates from a study of T cell repertoires in cytomegalovirus infection. Looking at the study overall: Carrying CMV and the relevant HLA type showed in public TCR beta signatures.

CDR3 length: 14 residues. V was trimmed by 3 bases and J by 7 bases, leaving 16 bases between them. The germline V gene encodes CDR1 DFQATT and CDR2 SNEGSKA (reference sequence). MiXCR, run by TCRdb on the reads, gives a single entry per CDR3 protein. The table has about 240,000 distinct CDR3 sequences, under 8.5% seen once. This clonotype was observed at least ten times. Sequencing was performed on PBMCs. The V and J genes are TRBV20-1 and TRBJ2-1; D might be TRBD1 or TRBD2, each matching 5 bases. This sequence was found in a human donor in good health (CMV status not recorded). Some clones in this sample may be carry-over from other donors' samples. The CDR3: CSARAGASVNEQFF. In nucleotides, the CDR3 is TGCAGTGCTAGGGCCGGGGCGAGCGTAAATGAGCAGTTCTTC.